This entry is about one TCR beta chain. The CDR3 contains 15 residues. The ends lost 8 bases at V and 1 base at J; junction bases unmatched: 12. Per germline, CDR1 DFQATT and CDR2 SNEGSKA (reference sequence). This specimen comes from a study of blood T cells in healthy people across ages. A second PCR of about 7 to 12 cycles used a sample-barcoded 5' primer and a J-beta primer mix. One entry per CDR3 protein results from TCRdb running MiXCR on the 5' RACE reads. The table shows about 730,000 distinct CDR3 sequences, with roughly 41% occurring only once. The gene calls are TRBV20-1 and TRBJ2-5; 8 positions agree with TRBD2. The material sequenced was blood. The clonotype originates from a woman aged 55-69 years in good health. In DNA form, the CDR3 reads TGCAGTCTCCGTGGGGCGGGGGGCTTCCAAGAGACCCAGTACTTC. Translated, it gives CSLRGAGGFQETQYF.